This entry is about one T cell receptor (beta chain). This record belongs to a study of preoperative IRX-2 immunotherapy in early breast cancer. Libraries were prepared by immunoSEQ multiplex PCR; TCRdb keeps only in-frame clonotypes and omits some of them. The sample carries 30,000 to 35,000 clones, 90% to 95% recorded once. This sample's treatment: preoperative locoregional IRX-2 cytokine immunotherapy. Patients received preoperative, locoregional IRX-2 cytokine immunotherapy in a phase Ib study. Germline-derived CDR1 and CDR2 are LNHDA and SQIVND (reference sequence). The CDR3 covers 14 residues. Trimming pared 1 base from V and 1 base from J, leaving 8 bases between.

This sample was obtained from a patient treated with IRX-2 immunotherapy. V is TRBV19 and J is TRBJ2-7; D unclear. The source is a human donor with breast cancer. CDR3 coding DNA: TGTGCCAGTAGTATAGGGACGGTTTCCTACGAGCAGTACTTC. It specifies CASSIGTVSYEQYF. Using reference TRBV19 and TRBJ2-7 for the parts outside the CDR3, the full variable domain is DGGITQSPKYLFRKEGQNVTLSCEQNLNHDAMYWYRQDPGQGLRLIYYSQIVNDFQKGDIAEGYSVSREKKESFPLTVTSAQKNPTAFYLCASSIGTVSYEQYFGPGTRLTVT.